This passage covers 28 T cell receptor beta chains from one sample sequenced in a study of T cell repertoires in cytomegalovirus infection (dated by TCRdb to between 2018 and 2021). These receptors have no identified antigens. The sequencing machine was an Illumina HiSeq 1500. TCRdb reprocessed the public reads (quality trimming at Q25 with fastp, clone calling with MiXCR) and kept in-frame beta chains. Each entry is one CDR3 protein sequence, shown with its most common DNA and genes. This sample lists tens of thousands of distinct CDR3 sequences; roughly 40% were detected once. Jointly, the top ten make up more than 85% of the sample. According to the study, the label for this sample's treatment or condition signals: in vitro stimulation with specific CMV peptide epitopes to enrich CMV-specific T cells. The sample was CD8+ T cells from cultured PBMCs, taken from culture after CMV antigen stimulation. The receptors stem from a human donor in good health (CMV status not recorded). Some clones in this sample may be carry-over from other donors' samples.

Ten or more counts support this clonotype. V gene TRBV7-9 combines with J gene TRBJ2-7; 9 bases are shared with TRBD2. Germline V gives CDR1 SEHNR, CDR2 FQNEAQ (reference sequence). Germline trimming cut 1 base from V and 3 bases from J; bases unmatched to any gene: 4. This CDR3 is built from 15 residues. The CDR3 protein is CASSLVAGGFYEQYF. CDR3 DNA: TGTGCCAGCAGCTTAGTGGCGGGGGGGTTCTACGAGCAGTACTTC.

The rearrangement links TRBV18 to TRBJ2-4; 12 bases line up with TRBD1. The CDR3 totals 20 residues. V lost 3 bases, J lost 3 bases, and 15 bases stayed unmatched. Germline assignment: CDR1 KGHSH and CDR2 LQKENI. CDR3 sequence: CASSPHRPGTGGLGKNIQYF. DNA of the CDR3: TGTGCCAGCTCACCCCACCGTCCCGGGACAGGGGGCTTGGGCAAAAACATTCAGTACTTC.

This clonotype was counted a few times. V gene TRBV6-6 combines with J gene TRBJ2-5; D uncertain. Trimming removed 0 bases from V and 5 bases from J, with 7 bases in between. The V gene's germline CDR1 is MNHNY and CDR2 SVGAGI (reference sequence). This CDR3 contains 13 residues. The CDR3 spells CASSYSIRETQYF. CDR3 nucleotide sequence: TGTGCCAGCAGTTACTCGATTAGGGAGACCCAGTACTTC.

The V call is TRBV28, the J call TRBJ2-7; TRBD1 or TRBD2 may be the D gene (5 bases each). CDR1 and CDR2 from the germline V gene are MDHEN and SYDVKM. CDR3 size: 13 residues. Trimming removed 7 bases at V and 0 bases at J, with 10 bases between. The CDR3 protein is CASIKGTSYEQYF. DNA of the CDR3: TGTGCCAGCATAAAGGGGACCTCCTACGAGCAGTACTTC. Full variable domain (outside the CDR3, taken from reference TRBV28 and TRBJ2-7): DVKVTQSSRYLVKRTGEKVFLECVQDMDHENMFWYRQDPGLGLRLIYFSYDVKMKEKGDIPEGYSVSREKKERFSLILESASTNQTSMYLCASIKGTSYEQYFGPGTRLTVT.

The sample holds a few counts of this clonotype. The chain employs TRBV6-2 or TRBV6-3 and TRBJ2-5; 7 bases are a match to TRBD2. Trimming cost V 2 bases and J 2 bases; bases outside gene matches: 20. Germline CDR1 and CDR2: MNHEY and SVGEGT. This CDR3 region has 20 residues. CDR3 region: CASSYPFPGGNNRRQETQYF. CDR3 DNA: TGTGCCAGCAGTTACCCTTTCCCCGGGGGGAATAACAGGAGACAAGAGACCCAGTACTTC.

The rearrangement uses TRBV14 and TRBJ2-7; 8 bases match TRBD1. The CDR3 sequence is 15 residues long. Trimming at V came to 0 bases and at J to 2 bases, leaving 3 bases not matched to a gene. Germline V gene lookup returns CDR1 SGHDN and CDR2 FVKESK. The CDR3 region has the DNA TGTGCCAGCAGCCAAGATTTGGGACAGGCCTACGAGCAGTACTTC. Translated: CASSQDLGQAYEQYF.

The chain couples TRBV27 to TRBJ2-2; 9 bases align to TRBD2. V lost 5 bases to trimming and J lost 2 bases; unmatched junction nucleotides: 9. The CDR3 totals 17 residues. Germline assignment: CDR1 MNHEY and CDR2 SMNVEV (reference sequence). CDR3 bases: TGTGCCAGCAGTGCGGATAGCGGGGGCCTCAACACCGGGGAGCTGTTTTTT. Protein product: CASSADSGGLNTGELFF.

This sequence joins TRBV12-3 or TRBV12-4 and TRBJ2-7, with D possibly matching TRBD1 (6 bases). The V end lost 3 bases, the J end lost 2 bases, and 11 bases lay between the germline ends. The CDR3 is made up of 14 amino acids. CDR3: CASSFSGHTYEQYF. In DNA form, the CDR3 reads TGTGCCAGCAGTTTCTCGGGACACACCTACGAGCAGTACTTC.

This clonotype was observed at least ten times. CDR3 region: CASSQWGSGGGAVVDTQYF. The CDR3 DNA follows: TGTGCCAGCAGCCAGTGGGGCTCGGGAGGGGGGGCCGTGGTAGATACGCAGTATTTT. V and J are TRBV4-2 and TRBJ2-3; 8 bases are shared with TRBD2. The CDR3 has 19 amino acids. The J segment lost 5 bases and the V segment lost 3 bases, leaving 19 bases of the junction unmatched. Per germline, CDR1 LGHNA and CDR2 YNFKEQ.

The rearrangement joins TRBV6-1 to TRBJ2-1; 8 bases fit TRBD1. Germline CDR1 and CDR2: MNHNS and SASEGT. The V gene end was trimmed by 1 base and the J gene end by 7 bases; junction bases not matched to a gene: 12. This CDR3 spans 17 amino acids. The CDR3 coding sequence is TGTGCCAGCAGTGAAGGGTCCCGGCAGGGGGCAAGAAATGAGCAGTTCTTC. Protein: CASSEGSRQGARNEQFF.

The chain is built from TRBV6-2 or TRBV6-3 and TRBJ2-5, with D tentatively TRBD1 (5 bases). The CDR3 runs 12 residues. Trimming left V 10 bases short and J 0 bases short, with 9 bases between. CDR1 and CDR2 from the germline V gene are MNHEY and SVGEGT. The CDR3 DNA reads TGTGCCACCACGGACAACCAAGAGACCCAGTACTTC. The encoded protein is CATTDNQETQYF.

The chain has TRBV25-1 and TRBJ2-5, with D hard to call. The germline V and J ends were trimmed by 1 base and 2 bases, with 11 bases remaining between them. Per the germline V gene, CDR1 is MGHDK and CDR2 is SYGVNS. The CDR3 sequence is 15 residues long. The CDR3 protein is CASSESKKQQETQYF. DNA for the CDR3: TGTGCCAGCAGTGAATCCAAAAAACAACAAGAGACCCAGTACTTC.

CDR3 sequence reads: CASSSPEDTSGTGELFF. CDR3 in DNA: TGTGCCAGCAGCTCACCTGAGGACACCTCGGGCACCGGGGAGCTGTTTTTT. The rearrangement uses TRBV7-9 and TRBJ2-2; tentatively, D is TRBD1 (5 bases). CDR1 is SEHNR, CDR2 FQNEAQ, per germline (reference sequence). The CDR3 consists of 17 residues. The V end was cut by 4 bases, the J end by 4 bases, with 19 bases between.

The chain recombines TRBV4-3 with TRBJ2-7; D unclear. Germline V CDR1 and CDR2: LGHNA, YSLEER. Between the trimmed V and J ends, which lost 0 bases and 2 bases, there was a span of 11 bases. There are 15 residues in the CDR3. DNA for the CDR3: TGCGCCAGCAGCCAAGATAGGGTCGGAGCCTACGAGCAGTACTTC. Translating gives CASSQDRVGAYEQYF.

This clonotype appeared a few times. This chain uses TRBV7-2 with TRBJ1-5, with no clear D. Per germline, CDR1 SGHTA and CDR2 FQGNSA. The CDR3 is 19 residues long. Deletions cut 6 bases from V and 0 bases from J, with 24 bases between. In nucleotides, the CDR3 is TGTGCCAGCAGTACCTCCGGCACCTACTCACAATATAGCAATCAGCCCCAGCATTTT. This translates into CASSTSGTYSQYSNQPQHF.

The chain uses TRBV6-5 and TRBJ2-1; D is undetermined. This CDR3 region has 13 residues. V lost 6 bases and J 0 bases, leaving 6 bases between the germline ends. CDR1 is MNHEY and CDR2 is SVGAGI in the germline V gene. CDR3 bases: TGTGCCAGCAGGGGATCCTCCTACAATGAGCAGTTCTTC. Translated: CASRGSSYNEQFF.

This clonotype has more than one count but fewer than ten. The chain recombines TRBV12-3 or TRBV12-4 with TRBJ2-5; TRBD1 aligns across 8 bases. The CDR3 is made up of 14 amino acids. After removal of 3 bases from V and 5 bases from J, the junction contained 5 bases not matched to a gene. The DNA of the CDR3 is TGTGCCAGCAGTTTTGGGACAGGAGGGGAGACCCAGTACTTC. Protein: CASSFGTGGETQYF.

A few counts support this clonotype. This chain connects TRBV6-5 to TRBJ2-2; 12 bases line up with TRBD2. Unmatched junction bases numbered 8, after V lost 4 bases and J lost 2 bases. The CDR3 has 18 amino acids. CDR1 is MNHEY, CDR2 SVGAGI, per germline. CDR3 sequence reads: CASSLVLAGGPNTGELFF. The CDR3 bases are TGTGCCAGCAGTTTGGTCCTAGCGGGGGGGCCAAACACCGGGGAGCTGTTTTTT.

This clonotype was recorded a few times. The genes are TRBV18 and TRBJ2-7; D gene unclear. Per the germline V gene, CDR1 is KGHSH and CDR2 is LQKENI. The ends were cut back, 0 bases at V and 0 bases at J, with 6 bases in the middle. CDR3 size: 14 residues. The CDR3 nucleotides read TGTGCCAGCTCACCACCGGGCGACTCCTACGAGCAGTACTTC. Protein sequence: CASSPPGDSYEQYF.

The CDR3 reads CSAFTGVADSPLHF. Written as DNA, the CDR3 is TGCAGTGCTTTCACAGGGGTTGCGGATTCACCCCTCCACTTT. V and J are TRBV20-1 and TRBJ1-6, with 7 bases identical to TRBD1. Germline CDR1 and CDR2: DFQATT and SNEGSKA (reference sequence). The CDR3 totals 14 residues. Germline trimming cut 5 bases from V and 8 bases from J; bases unmatched to any gene: 9.

This clonotype came up a few times. The chain carries TRBV6-2 or TRBV6-3 and TRBJ1-5; D not resolved. The CDR3 covers 14 residues. Germline CDR1 is MNHEY and CDR2 is SVGEGT. Deletions cut 4 bases from V and 7 bases from J, with 14 bases between. The CDR3 region is CASSSANGDQPQHF. DNA for the CDR3: TGTGCCAGCAGTTCCGCGAACGGCGACCAGCCCCAGCATTTT.

CDR3 nucleotide sequence: TGTGCCAGCAGTTACTCTAATTCAGGAGGCAATGAGCAGTTCTTC. It is translated as CASSYSNSGGNEQFF. The chain joins TRBV6-5 to TRBJ2-1, with D possibly being TRBD2 (5 bases). The CDR3 sequence is 15 residues long. Deletions cut 0 bases from V and 6 bases from J, with 12 bases between. Germline CDR1 reads MNHEY; CDR2 reads SVGAGI.

The CDR3 DNA is TGTGCCAGCAAAATAGGGGGCACGGAGTACAATGAGCAGTTCTTC. Translation gives CASKIGGTEYNEQFF. J is TRBJ2-1 and V is TRBV7-9; 7 positions agree with TRBD1. CDR3 length: 15 amino acids. The germline V gene encodes CDR1 SEHNR and CDR2 FQNEAQ (reference sequence). Trimming cost V 7 bases and J 4 bases; bases outside gene matches: 10.

The chain uses TRBV9 and TRBJ2-7, with TRBD1 matching over 10 bases. The CDR3 is made up of 14 amino acids. Germline CDR1 reads SGDLS; CDR2 reads YYNGEE. Unmatched junction bases numbered 3, after V lost 0 bases and J lost 6 bases. This CDR3 reads CASSVVGQGSEQYF. CDR3 sequence (DNA): TGTGCCAGCAGCGTAGTGGGACAGGGGTCCGAGCAGTACTTC. The whole variable domain, filled in from reference TRBV9 and TRBJ2-7, reads DSGVTQTPKHLITATGQRVTLRCSPRSGDLSVYWYQQSLDQGLQFLIQYYNGEERAKGNILERFSAQQFPDLHSELNLSSLELGDSALYFCASSVVGQGSEQYFGPGTRLTVT.

The chain couples TRBV7-6 to TRBJ1-1; 11 bases are shared with TRBD1. The junction had 2 bases not matched to a gene; V was cut back by 3 bases and J by 5 bases. In germline, CDR1 is SGHVS, CDR2 FNYEAQ. This CDR3 region has 14 residues. This CDR3 is CASSFGQGATEAFF. DNA of the CDR3: TGTGCCAGCAGCTTTGGACAGGGGGCAACTGAAGCTTTCTTT.

The CDR3 DNA reads as TGCGCCAGCTGGGCTTCCGAGGCCCCTCCGAGGCAGTATTTT. Protein sequence: CASWASEAPPRQYF. This chain uses TRBV5-1 with TRBJ2-3; D is uncertain. CDR1 SGHRS and CDR2 YFSETQ come from the germline V gene. The CDR3 has 14 amino acids. V dropped 7 bases and J dropped 11 bases, with 23 bases sitting between them.

This clonotype has only a few counts. V usage is TRBV7-6 and J usage is TRBJ1-1; possibly TRBD1 for D (6 bases). V lost 1 base and J 5 bases, leaving 11 bases between the germline ends. Germline V lookup: CDR1 SGHVS, CDR2 FNYEAQ. The CDR3 consists of 14 residues. CDR3 protein: CASSLVGAGTEAFF. The CDR3 DNA reads TGTGCCAGCAGCTTAGTGGGGGCTGGGACTGAAGCTTTCTTT. The full variable domain, with the rest looked up from reference TRBV7-6 and TRBJ1-1, is GAGVSQSPRYKVTKRGQDVALRCDPISGHVSLYWYRQALGQGPEFLTYFNYEAQQDKSGLPNDRFSAERPEGSISTLTIQRTEQRDSAMYRCASSLVGAGTEAFFGQGTRLTVV.

This clonotype was observed a single time. The rearrangement uses TRBV5-1 and TRBJ2-3, with TRBD1 matching over 9 bases. The CDR3 runs 16 residues. Germline V CDR1 and CDR2: SGHRS, YFSETQ. V was pared by 0 bases and J by 2 bases, with 4 bases of the junction left unmatched. In nucleotides, the CDR3 is TGCGCCAGCAGCTTGGCCGGGACAGGGACCACAGATACGCAGTATTTT. Its translation is CASSLAGTGTTDTQYF.